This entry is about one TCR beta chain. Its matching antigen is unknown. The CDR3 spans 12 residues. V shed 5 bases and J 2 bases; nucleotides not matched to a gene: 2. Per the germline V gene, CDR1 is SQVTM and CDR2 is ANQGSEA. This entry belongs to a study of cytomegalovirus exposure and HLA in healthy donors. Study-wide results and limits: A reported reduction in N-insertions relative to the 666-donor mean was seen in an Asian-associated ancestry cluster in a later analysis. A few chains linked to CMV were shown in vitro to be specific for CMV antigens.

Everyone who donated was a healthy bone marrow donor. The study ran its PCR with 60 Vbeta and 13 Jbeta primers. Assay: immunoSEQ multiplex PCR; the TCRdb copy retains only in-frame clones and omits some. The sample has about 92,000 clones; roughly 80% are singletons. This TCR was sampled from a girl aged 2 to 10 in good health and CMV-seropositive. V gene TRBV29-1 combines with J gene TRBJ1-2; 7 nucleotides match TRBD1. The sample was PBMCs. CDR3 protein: CSVTGQNYGYTF. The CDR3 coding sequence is TGCAGCGTTACGGGACAGAACTATGGCTACACCTTC.